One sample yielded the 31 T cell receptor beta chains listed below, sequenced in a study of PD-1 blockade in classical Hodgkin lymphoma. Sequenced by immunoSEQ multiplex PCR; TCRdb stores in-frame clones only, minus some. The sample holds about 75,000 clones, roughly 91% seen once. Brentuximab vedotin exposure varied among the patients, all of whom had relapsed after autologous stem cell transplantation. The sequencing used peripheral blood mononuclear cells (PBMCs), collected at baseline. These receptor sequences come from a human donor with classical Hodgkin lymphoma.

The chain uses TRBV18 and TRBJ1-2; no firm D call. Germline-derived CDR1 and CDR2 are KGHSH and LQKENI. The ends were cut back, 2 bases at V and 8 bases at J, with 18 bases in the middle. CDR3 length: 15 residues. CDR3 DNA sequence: TGTGCCAGCTCACCAGCAGGACGACCCCGAGAGGGCTACACCTTC. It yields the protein CASSPAGRPREGYTF.

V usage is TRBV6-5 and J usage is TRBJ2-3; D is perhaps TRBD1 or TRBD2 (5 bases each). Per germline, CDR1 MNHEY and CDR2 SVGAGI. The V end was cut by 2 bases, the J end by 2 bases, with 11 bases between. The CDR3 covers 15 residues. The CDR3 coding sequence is TGTGCCAGCAGTTACGTGGGGGTTTACACAGATACGCAGTATTTT. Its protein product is CASSYVGVYTDTQYF.

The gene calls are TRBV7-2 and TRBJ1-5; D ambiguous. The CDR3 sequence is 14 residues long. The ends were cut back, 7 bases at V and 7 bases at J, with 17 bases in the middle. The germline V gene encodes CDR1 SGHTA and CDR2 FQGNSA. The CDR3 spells CASTSSTVEQPQHF. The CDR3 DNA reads TGTGCCAGCACCTCCAGCACGGTGGAACAGCCCCAGCATTTT. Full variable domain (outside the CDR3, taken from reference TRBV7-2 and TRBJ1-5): GAGVSQSPSNKVTEKGKDVELRCDPISGHTALYWYRQSLGQGLEFLIYFQGNSAPDKSGLPSDRFSAERTGGSVSTLTIQRTQQEDSAVYLCASTSSTVEQPQHFGDGTRLSIL.

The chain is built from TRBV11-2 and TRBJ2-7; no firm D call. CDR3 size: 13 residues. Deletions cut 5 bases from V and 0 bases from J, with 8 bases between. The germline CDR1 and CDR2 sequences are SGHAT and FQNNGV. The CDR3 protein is CASSPGRSYEQYF. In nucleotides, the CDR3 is TGTGCCAGCAGCCCTGGCCGCTCCTACGAGCAGTACTTC.

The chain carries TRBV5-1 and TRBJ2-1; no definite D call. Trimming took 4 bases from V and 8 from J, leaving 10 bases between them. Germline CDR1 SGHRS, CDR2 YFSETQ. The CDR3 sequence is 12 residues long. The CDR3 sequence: CASSPQSDEQFF. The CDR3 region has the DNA TGCGCCAGCAGCCCGCAATCGGATGAGCAGTTCTTC.

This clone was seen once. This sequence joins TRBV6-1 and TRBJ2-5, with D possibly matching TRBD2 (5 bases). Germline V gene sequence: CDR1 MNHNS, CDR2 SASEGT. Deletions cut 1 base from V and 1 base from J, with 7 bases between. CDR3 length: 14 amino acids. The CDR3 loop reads CASSEGEFQETQYF. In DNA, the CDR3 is TGTGCCAGCAGTGAAGGGGAGTTCCAAGAGACCCAGTACTTC.

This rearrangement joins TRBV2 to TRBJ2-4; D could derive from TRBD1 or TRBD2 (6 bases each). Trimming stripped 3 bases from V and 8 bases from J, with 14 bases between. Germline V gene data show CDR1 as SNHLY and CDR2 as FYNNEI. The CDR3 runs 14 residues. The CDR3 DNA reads TGTGCCAGCAGTGAGGGGGGCGATTTTGACATTCAGTACTTC. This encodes CASSEGGDFDIQYF. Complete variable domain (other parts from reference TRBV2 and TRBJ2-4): EPEVTQTPSHQVTQMGQEVILRCVPISNHLYFYWYRQILGQKVEFLVSFYNNEISEKSEIFDDQFSVERPDGSNFTLKIRSTKLEDSAMYFCASSEGGDFDIQYFGAGTRLSVL.

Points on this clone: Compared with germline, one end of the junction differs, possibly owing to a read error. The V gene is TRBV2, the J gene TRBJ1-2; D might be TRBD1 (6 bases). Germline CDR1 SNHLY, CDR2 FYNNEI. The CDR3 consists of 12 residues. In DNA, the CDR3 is TGTGCCAGCAGTGAAGCCGGCAGGGGCCTCCCCTTC. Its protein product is CASSEAGRGLPF.

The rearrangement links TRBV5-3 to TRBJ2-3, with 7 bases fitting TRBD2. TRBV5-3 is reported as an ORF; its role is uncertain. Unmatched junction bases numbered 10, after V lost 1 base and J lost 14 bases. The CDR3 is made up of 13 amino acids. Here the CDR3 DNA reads TGTGCCAGAAGCTTGCTATGGGAGGGCCTCCTGTATTTT. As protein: CARSLLWEGLLYF.

CDR3 sequence reads: CASSVDQAGLNSYEQYF. CDR3 in DNA: TGTGCCAGCAGCGTAGATCAAGCGGGGCTAAACTCCTACGAGCAGTACTTC. This rearrangement joins TRBV9 to TRBJ2-7; 7 bases map to TRBD2. The V and J ends lost 0 bases and 0 bases, in that order; junction bases with no gene match: 9. Per germline, CDR1 SGDLS and CDR2 YYNGEE. This CDR3 contains 17 residues.

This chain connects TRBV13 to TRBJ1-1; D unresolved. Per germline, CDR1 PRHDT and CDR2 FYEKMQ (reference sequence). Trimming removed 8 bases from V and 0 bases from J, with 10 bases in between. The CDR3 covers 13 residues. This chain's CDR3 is CASGVGMNTEAFF. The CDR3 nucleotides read TGTGCCAGCGGGGTAGGGATGAACACTGAAGCTTTCTTT. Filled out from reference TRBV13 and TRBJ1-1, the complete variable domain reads AAGVIQSPRHLIKEKRETATLKCYPIPRHDTVYWYQQGPGQDPQFLISFYEKMQSDKGSIPDRFSAQQFSDYHSELNMSSLELGDSALYFCASGVGMNTEAFFGQGTRLTVV.

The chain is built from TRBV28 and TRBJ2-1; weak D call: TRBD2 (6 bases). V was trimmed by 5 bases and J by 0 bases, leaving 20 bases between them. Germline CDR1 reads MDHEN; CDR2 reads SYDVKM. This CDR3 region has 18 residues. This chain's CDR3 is CASSTLQGGKSSYNEQFF. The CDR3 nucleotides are TGTGCCAGCAGTACCCTTCAGGGCGGGAAGAGCTCCTACAATGAGCAGTTCTTC.

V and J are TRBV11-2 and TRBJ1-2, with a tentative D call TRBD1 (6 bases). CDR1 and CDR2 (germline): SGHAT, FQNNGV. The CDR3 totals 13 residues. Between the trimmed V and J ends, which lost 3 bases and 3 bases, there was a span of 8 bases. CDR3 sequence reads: CASSFSGDYGYTF. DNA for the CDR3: TGTGCCAGCAGCTTTTCAGGGGACTATGGCTACACCTTC.

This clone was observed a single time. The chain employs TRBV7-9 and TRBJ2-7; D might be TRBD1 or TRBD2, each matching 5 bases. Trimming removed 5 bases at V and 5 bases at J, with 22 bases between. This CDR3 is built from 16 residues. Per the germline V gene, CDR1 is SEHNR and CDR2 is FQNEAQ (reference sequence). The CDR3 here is CASSRGTGIFVDEQYF. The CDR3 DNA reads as TGTGCCAGCAGCAGAGGGACGGGAATCTTCGTAGACGAGCAGTACTTC.

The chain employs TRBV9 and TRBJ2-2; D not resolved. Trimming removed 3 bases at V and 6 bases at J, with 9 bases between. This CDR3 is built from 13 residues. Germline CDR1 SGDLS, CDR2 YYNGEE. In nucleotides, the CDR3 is TGTGCCAGCAGCGACCTCCAGGCCGGGGAGCTGTTTTTT. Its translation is CASSDLQAGELFF.

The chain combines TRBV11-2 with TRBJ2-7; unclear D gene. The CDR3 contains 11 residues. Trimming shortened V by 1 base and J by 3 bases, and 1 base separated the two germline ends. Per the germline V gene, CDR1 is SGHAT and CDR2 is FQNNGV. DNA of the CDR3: TGTGCCAGCAGCTTAGTCTACGAGCAGTACTTC. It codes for CASSLVYEQYF.

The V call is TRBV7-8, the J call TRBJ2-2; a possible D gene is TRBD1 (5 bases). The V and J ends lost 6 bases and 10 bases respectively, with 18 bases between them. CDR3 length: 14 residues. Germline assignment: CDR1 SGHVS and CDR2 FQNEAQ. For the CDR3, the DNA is TGTGCCAGCAGTGGGGCCCCACCCTACTCGGAGCTGTTTTTT. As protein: CASSGAPPYSELFF.

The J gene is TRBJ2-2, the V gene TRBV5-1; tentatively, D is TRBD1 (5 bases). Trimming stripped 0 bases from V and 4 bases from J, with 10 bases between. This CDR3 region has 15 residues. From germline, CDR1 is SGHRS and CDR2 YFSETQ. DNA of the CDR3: TGCGCCAGCAGCTTGGCGACAGAATCCACCGGGGAGCTGTTTTTT. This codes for CASSLATESTGELFF.

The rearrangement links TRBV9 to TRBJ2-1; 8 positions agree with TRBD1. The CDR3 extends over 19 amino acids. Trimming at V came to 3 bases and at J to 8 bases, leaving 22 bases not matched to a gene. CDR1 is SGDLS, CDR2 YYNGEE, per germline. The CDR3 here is CASSAEQGASFFGYDEQFF. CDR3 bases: TGTGCCAGCAGCGCGGAGCAGGGGGCGTCTTTTTTCGGTTACGATGAGCAGTTCTTC.

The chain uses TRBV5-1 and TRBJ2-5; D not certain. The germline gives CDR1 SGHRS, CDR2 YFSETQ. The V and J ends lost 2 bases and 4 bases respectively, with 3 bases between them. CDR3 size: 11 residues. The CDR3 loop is CASSFLETQYF. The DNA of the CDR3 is TGCGCCAGCAGCTTTTTAGAGACCCAGTACTTC. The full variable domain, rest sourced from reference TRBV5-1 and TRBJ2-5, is KAGVTQTPRYLIKTRGQQVTLSCSPISGHRSVSWYQQTPGQGLQFLFEYFSETQRNKGNFPGRFSGRQFSNSRSEMNVSTLELGDSALYLCASSFLETQYFGPGTRLLVL.

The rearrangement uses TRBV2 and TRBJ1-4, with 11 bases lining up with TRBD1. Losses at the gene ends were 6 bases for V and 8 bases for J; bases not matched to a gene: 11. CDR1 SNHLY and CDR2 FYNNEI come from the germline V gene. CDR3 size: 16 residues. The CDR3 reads CASSPNGQGAREKLFF. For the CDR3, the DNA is TGTGCCAGCAGCCCGAATGGACAGGGGGCGAGGGAAAAACTGTTTTTT. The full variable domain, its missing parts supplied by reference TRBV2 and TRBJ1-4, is EPEVTQTPSHQVTQMGQEVILRCVPISNHLYFYWYRQILGQKVEFLVSFYNNEISEKSEIFDDQFSVERPDGSNFTLKIRSTKLEDSAMYFCASSPNGQGAREKLFFGSGTQLSVL.

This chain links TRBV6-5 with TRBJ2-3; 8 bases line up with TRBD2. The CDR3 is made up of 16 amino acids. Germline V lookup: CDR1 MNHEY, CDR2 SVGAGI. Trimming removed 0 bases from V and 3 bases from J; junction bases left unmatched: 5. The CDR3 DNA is TGTGCCAGCAGTTACTCTCCTAGCGGGCTTACAGATACGCAGTATTTT. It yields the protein CASSYSPSGLTDTQYF.

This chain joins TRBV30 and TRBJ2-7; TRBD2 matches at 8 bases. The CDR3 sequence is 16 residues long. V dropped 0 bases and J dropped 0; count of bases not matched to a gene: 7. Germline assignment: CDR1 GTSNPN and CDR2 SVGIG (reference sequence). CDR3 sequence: CAWSVSRTSISYEQYF. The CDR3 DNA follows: TGTGCCTGGAGTGTAAGTCGGACTAGCATCTCCTACGAGCAGTACTTC. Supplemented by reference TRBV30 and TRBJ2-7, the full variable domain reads SQTIHQWPATLVQPVGSPLSLECTVEGTSNPNLYWYRQAAGRGLQLLFYSVGIGQISSEVPQNLSASRPQDRQFILSSKKLLLSDSGFYLCAWSVSRTSISYEQYFGPGTRLTVT.

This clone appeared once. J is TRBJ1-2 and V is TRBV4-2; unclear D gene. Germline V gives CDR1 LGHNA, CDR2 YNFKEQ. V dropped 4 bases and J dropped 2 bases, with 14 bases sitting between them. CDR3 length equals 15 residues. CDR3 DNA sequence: TGTGCCAGCAGCCCGGCGACTGGGGTGAACTATGGCTACACCTTC. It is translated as CASSPATGVNYGYTF.

The CDR3 sequence is CASSPGTEEYYEQYF. CDR3 nucleotide sequence: TGTGCCAGCAGCCCTGGGACCGAGGAGTACTACGAGCAGTACTTC. This rearrangement joins TRBV7-6 to TRBJ2-7; D may be TRBD1 or TRBD2 (5 bases each). The CDR3 contains 15 residues. Deletions cut 5 bases from V and 3 bases from J, with 17 bases between. The germline V gene encodes CDR1 SGHVS and CDR2 FNYEAQ.

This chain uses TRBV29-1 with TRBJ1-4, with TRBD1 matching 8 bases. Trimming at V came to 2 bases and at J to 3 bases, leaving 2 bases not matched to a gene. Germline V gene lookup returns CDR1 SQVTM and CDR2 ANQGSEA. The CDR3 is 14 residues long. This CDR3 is CSVEQGAPNEKLFF. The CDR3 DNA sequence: TGCAGCGTTGAACAGGGGGCTCCTAATGAAAAACTGTTTTTT.

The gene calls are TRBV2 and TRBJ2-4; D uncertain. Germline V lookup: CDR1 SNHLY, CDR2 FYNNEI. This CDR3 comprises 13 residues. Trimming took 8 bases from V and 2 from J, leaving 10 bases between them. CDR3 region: CASWGSSKNIQYF. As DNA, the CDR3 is TGTGCCAGCTGGGGATCATCCAAAAACATTCAGTACTTC.

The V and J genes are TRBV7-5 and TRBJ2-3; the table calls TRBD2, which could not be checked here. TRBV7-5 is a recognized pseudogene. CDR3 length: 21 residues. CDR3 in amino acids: CVRSLQFGTSGRSGPTDTQYF. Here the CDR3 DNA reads TGTGTCAGAAGCTTACAATTCGGGACTAGCGGGAGGTCCGGGCCCACAGATACGCAGTATTTT.

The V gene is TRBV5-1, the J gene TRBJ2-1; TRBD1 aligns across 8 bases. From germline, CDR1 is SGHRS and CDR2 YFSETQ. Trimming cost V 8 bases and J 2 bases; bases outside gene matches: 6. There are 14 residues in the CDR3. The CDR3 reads CARTTGVPYNEQFF. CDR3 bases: TGCGCCAGGACGACAGGGGTTCCCTACAATGAGCAGTTCTTC.

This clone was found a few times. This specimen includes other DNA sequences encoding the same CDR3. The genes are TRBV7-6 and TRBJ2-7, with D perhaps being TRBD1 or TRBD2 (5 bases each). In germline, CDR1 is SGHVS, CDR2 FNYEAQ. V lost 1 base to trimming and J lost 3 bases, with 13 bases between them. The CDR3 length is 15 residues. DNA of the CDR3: TGTGCCAGCAGCTTAGGTACCTCAGGGAGCTACGAGCAGTACTTC. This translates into CASSLGTSGSYEQYF.

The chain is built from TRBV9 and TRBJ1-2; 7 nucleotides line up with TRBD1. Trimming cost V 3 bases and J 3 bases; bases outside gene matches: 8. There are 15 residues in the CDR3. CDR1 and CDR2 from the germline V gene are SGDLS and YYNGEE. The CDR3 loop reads CASSGLVGQDYGYTF. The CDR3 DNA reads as TGTGCCAGCAGCGGGTTGGTCGGACAGGACTATGGCTACACCTTC.